Here is one T cell receptor beta chain with its context. This specimen belongs to a study of T cells after yellow fever vaccination. TCRdb analysed the 5' RACE reads with MiXCR anew, one entry per CDR3 protein. Here the sample spans just under 600,000 distinct CDR3 sequences, approximately 12% being singletons. The CDR3 is made up of 14 amino acids. Germline trimming cut 3 bases from V and 4 bases from J; bases unmatched to any gene: 4. In germline, CDR1 is SQVTM, CDR2 ANQGSEA. This clonotype originated in a man aged 25-40 years who received the YFV17D yellow fever vaccine. The V call is TRBV29-1, the J call TRBJ2-1, with 9 bases lining up with TRBD1. The material was PBMCs, obtained on the day of the yellow fever booster vaccination. CDR3 amino acids: CSVEGQGLYNEQFF. The CDR3 nucleotides read TGCAGCGTTGAGGGACAGGGCCTTTACAATGAGCAGTTCTTC.